The TCR beta chain under discussion was sequenced for a study of vaccination and CD4 T cells after COVID-19. The CDR3 extends over 13 amino acids. Germline lookup yields CDR1 KGHDR and CDR2 SFDVKD. V was shortened by 4 bases and J by 8 bases, with 13 bases between the two germline ends. Cultured CD4+ T-cell DNA underwent Oncomine TCR Beta short-read sequencing. TCRdb recomputed calls from the PCR reads with MiXCR, one row per CDR3 protein. The sample consists of 17,000 or so distinct CDR3 sequences, around 45% of them appearing once. A remark on this clonotype: Its target is not known.

Specified treatment: approximately 9-day PBMC culture with coronavirus spike peptide pools or control peptides (ViraFEST assay). The clonotype was recovered from a human donor who had recovered from COVID-19. This rearrangement joins TRBV24-1 to TRBJ1-1; the D gene is possibly TRBD1 (6 bases). The sample was CD4+ T cells from blood, cultured in vitro, taken before SARS-CoV-2 vaccination. CDR3 loop: CATSDHREGEAFF. Here the CDR3 DNA reads TGTGCCACCAGTGACCACAGGGAAGGAGAAGCTTTCTTT.